The 13 T cell receptor beta chains below come from one sample, sequenced in a study of blood T cell repertoires in COVID-19 (TCRdb year 2020). Libraries were made using the immunoSEQ multiplex PCR assay. Drawn from immuneACCESS, this table holds only the in-frame rearrangements with V and J called that TCRdb kept. Clones are partly lost; checked studies trace under half to an unresolved V gene and leave the rest unexplained. This sample lists 300,000 or so clones; 80% to 90% were detected once. The ten largest clonotypes hold 3.5% to 4.5% of the sample. Sequenced: PBMCs or T cells enriched from blood (not recorded which). Receptors were obtained from a woman between 40 and 55 years old with acute COVID-19.

This rearrangement joins TRBV5-4 to TRBJ1-5, with TRBD1 matching 7 bases. The V gene end was trimmed by 4 bases and the J gene end by 3 bases; junction bases not matched to a gene: 4. CDR1 and CDR2 from the germline V gene are SGHNT and YYREEE (reference sequence). The CDR3 length is 14 residues. CDR3 nucleotide sequence: TGTGCCAGCAGCCGACAGGGAGTCAATCAGCCCCAGCATTTT. It translates to CASSRQGVNQPQHF.

V usage is TRBV11-2 and J usage is TRBJ2-7; D is ambiguous. CDR1 and CDR2 from the germline V gene are SGHAT and FQNNGV. The CDR3 totals 12 residues. V lost 0 bases and J 7 bases, leaving 7 bases between the germline ends. The CDR3: CASSLESREQYF. For the CDR3, the DNA is TGTGCCAGCAGCTTAGAATCCCGGGAGCAGTACTTC.

V gene TRBV7-9 combines with J gene TRBJ2-1, with D maybe TRBD1 (6 bases). CDR1 is SEHNR, CDR2 FQNEAQ, per germline (reference sequence). The CDR3 loop spans 15 amino acids. V shed 5 bases and J shed 3 bases, with 14 bases lying between them. The CDR3 nucleotides read TGTGCCAGCAGCCCGGGACACGCAATCTACAATGAGCAGTTCTTC. Residues: CASSPGHAIYNEQFF.

The rearrangement links TRBV23-1 to TRBJ2-7; a possible D gene is TRBD1 (6 bases). TRBV23-1 is placed among ORFs of uncertain function. The length of the CDR3 is 19 residues. Trimming left V 7 bases short and J 5 bases short, with 33 bases between. CDR3 residues: CASKTGPSSSLTILDEQYF. The CDR3 nucleotides read TGCGCCAGCAAAACAGGGCCGTCGTCATCGCTCACTATACTAGACGAGCAGTACTTC.

The rearrangement uses TRBV6-5 and TRBJ2-7; TRBD1 matches at 10 bases. Germline V lookup: CDR1 MNHEY, CDR2 SVGAGI. The CDR3 length is 14 residues. J was trimmed by 5 bases and V by 4 bases; bases with no gene match: 5. CDR3 DNA sequence: TGTGCCAGCAGTTCGGACAGGGGGACCCACGAGCAGTACTTC. It codes for CASSSDRGTHEQYF.

The J gene is TRBJ1-1, the V gene TRBV10-3; D call uncertain. The germline V and J ends were trimmed by 8 bases and 6 bases, with 19 bases remaining between them. Germline CDR1 reads ENHRY; CDR2 reads SYGVKD. This CDR3 is 14 amino acids long. The chain's CDR3 is CAIRSSLEAPEAFF. CDR3 nucleotides: TGTGCCATCCGTTCTTCCCTTGAGGCCCCTGAAGCTTTCTTT.

CDR3 sequence: CAISGGQGNTEAFF. CDR3 DNA: TGTGCCATCAGCGGGGGACAGGGGAACACTGAAGCTTTCTTT. The chain combines TRBV10-3 with TRBJ1-1; 9 bases map to TRBD1. The CDR3 runs to 14 residues. Trimming at V came to 6 bases and at J to 1 base, leaving 3 bases not matched to a gene. The germline V gene encodes CDR1 ENHRY and CDR2 SYGVKD.

V gene TRBV18 combines with J gene TRBJ1-2; 7 positions match TRBD1. The CDR3 is 17 residues long. V was pared by 0 bases and J by 3 bases, with 10 bases of the junction left unmatched. Germline V gene sequence: CDR1 KGHSH, CDR2 LQKENI. CDR3 in DNA: TGTGCCAGCTCACCACCGGTTGGAGGGGGCGCGCACTATGGCTACACCTTC. It yields the protein CASSPPVGGGAHYGYTF. The full variable domain, in which reference TRBV18 and TRBJ1-2 provide the parts outside the CDR3, is NAGVMQNPRHLVRRRGQEARLRCSPMKGHSHVYWYRQLPEEGLKFMVYLQKENIIDESGMPKERFSAEFPKEGPSILRIQQVVRGDSAAYFCASSPPVGGGAHYGYTFGSGTRLTVV.

The genes are TRBV7-2 and TRBJ2-4; possible D gene TRBD2, 5 bases. Germline-derived CDR1 and CDR2 are SGHTA and FQGNSA. Deletions cut 1 base from V and 4 bases from J, with 20 bases between. The CDR3 contains 18 residues. This chain's CDR3 is CASSLEVVSATSKNIQYF. For the CDR3, the DNA is TGTGCCAGCAGCTTAGAAGTCGTTAGCGCCACCTCAAAAAACATTCAGTACTTC.

There are a few counts of this clone. The V call is TRBV23-1, the J call TRBJ1-5; 10 bases match TRBD1. TRBV23-1 belongs to the ORF category, with a function that is uncertain. The CDR3 is 16 residues long. Unmatched junction bases numbered 7, after V lost 3 bases and J lost 5 bases. The CDR3 loop is CASSQPGTGDHQPQHF. In nucleotides, the CDR3 is TGCGCCAGCAGTCAGCCCGGGACAGGGGATCATCAGCCCCAGCATTTT.

The genes are TRBV10-3 and TRBJ1-1, with D unresolved. There are 16 residues in the CDR3. Germline V CDR1 and CDR2: ENHRY, SYGVKD. Trimming pared 5 bases from V and 0 bases from J, leaving 16 bases between. The CDR3 sequence: CAISFSSVPMNTEAFF. The CDR3 DNA follows: TGTGCCATCAGTTTTTCCAGTGTTCCCATGAACACTGAAGCTTTCTTT.

The V gene is TRBV19, the J gene TRBJ1-4, with 9 bases matching TRBD1. V lost 1 base and J lost 1; bases outside the gene matches: 4. The CDR3 totals 17 residues. The germline gives CDR1 LNHDA, CDR2 SQIVND (reference sequence). CDR3: CASSIGPGQGTNEKLFF. CDR3 nucleotides: TGTGCCAGTAGTATAGGACCGGGACAGGGAACTAATGAAAAACTGTTTTTT. Complete variable domain (other parts from reference TRBV19 and TRBJ1-4): DGGITQSPKYLFRKEGQNVTLSCEQNLNHDAMYWYRQDPGQGLRLIYYSQIVNDFQKGDIAEGYSVSREKKESFPLTVTSAQKNPTAFYLCASSIGPGQGTNEKLFFGSGTQLSVL.

This clone was seen more than once but under ten times. The chain links TRBV19 to TRBJ1-5, with D unclear. This CDR3 contains 15 residues. The V gene lost 6 bases and the J gene lost 2 bases, with 14 bases spanning the gap. The germline gives CDR1 LNHDA, CDR2 SQIVND (reference sequence). CDR3: CASSLGQVGNQPQHF. CDR3 coding DNA: TGTGCCAGTAGCCTTGGGCAGGTTGGCAATCAGCCCCAGCATTTT.